Presented here are 16 T cell receptor beta chains from one specimen sequenced in a study of cytomegalovirus exposure and HLA in healthy donors. The study ran its PCR with 60 Vbeta and 13 Jbeta primers. The repertoire was sequenced with immunoSEQ multiplex PCR; TCRdb's copy has only in-frame clones and lacks some. Of approximately 160,000 clones listed, approximately 73% are singletons. Material: PBMCs. The receptor set was obtained from a middle-aged man in good health and CMV-seronegative.

The V gene is TRBV13, the J gene TRBJ1-1; D may be TRBD1 (5 bases). CDR1 is PRHDT and CDR2 is FYEKMQ in the germline V gene (reference sequence). V gave up 0 bases and J gave up 2 bases, with 10 bases separating them. The CDR3 runs to 15 residues. The CDR3 nucleotides read TGTGCCAGCAGCTTAGGCAGGACACCAAACACTGAAGCTTTCTTT. Encoded protein: CASSLGRTPNTEAFF.

This rearrangement joins TRBV6-5 to TRBJ1-2; the match to TRBD1 covers 11 bases. Germline loops: CDR1 MNHEY, CDR2 SVGAGI. The CDR3 is 16 residues long. With V trimmed by 2 bases and J by 4 bases, 6 bases remained unmatched. CDR3 DNA sequence: TGTGCCAGCAGTTACCACGCCGGGACAGGGGGCTATGGCTACACCTTC. It is translated as CASSYHAGTGGYGYTF.

The chain is built from TRBV9 and TRBJ2-3; 10 nucleotides align to TRBD2. The trim removed 0 bases at V and 1 base at J, leaving 8 bases unmatched. CDR1 and CDR2 from the germline V gene are SGDLS and YYNGEE. The CDR3 length is 18 residues. The DNA of the CDR3 is TGTGCCAGCAGCGTAGCTACCTCTAGCGGGGGCCGCACAGATACGCAGTATTTT. It translates to CASSVATSSGGRTDTQYF.

This clone came up a few times. The V gene is TRBV11-1, the J gene TRBJ2-7, with 8 nucleotides matching TRBD1. The J segment lost 0 bases and the V segment lost 5 bases, leaving 6 bases of the junction unmatched. The CDR3 has 15 amino acids. Germline lookup yields CDR1 SGHAT and CDR2 FQDESV (reference sequence). DNA of the CDR3: TGTGCCAGCAGCCCCCGGGACAGGAGCTCCTACGAGCAGTACTTC. As protein: CASSPRDRSSYEQYF.

The table lists this clone with a few counts. The J gene is TRBJ1-4, the V gene TRBV28; D is unclear. The CDR3 consists of 15 residues. V lost 7 bases, J lost 0 bases, and 12 bases lay in between. The germline CDR1 and CDR2 sequences are MDHEN and SYDVKM. CDR3 nucleotides: TGTGCCAGCACTAGGCGGATTGCAACTAATGAAAAACTGTTTTTT. This codes for CASTRRIATNEKLFF.

The J gene is TRBJ2-4, the V gene TRBV6-1, with D possibly being TRBD2 (6 bases). Germline assignment: CDR1 MNHNS and CDR2 SASEGT. Trimming pared 1 base from V and 6 bases from J, leaving 10 bases between. This CDR3 is 14 amino acids long. CDR3 nucleotides: TGTGCCAGCAGTGAAGGGAGGGGCGGAAACATTCAGTACTTC. It codes for CASSEGRGGNIQYF.

Comment on this clone: Other DNA sequences in the same sample also yield this CDR3. This chain joins TRBV5-1 and TRBJ2-7, with D hard to call. Trimming stripped 0 bases from V and 2 bases from J, with 6 bases between. The germline gives CDR1 SGHRS, CDR2 YFSETQ. This CDR3 has 13 residues. Here the CDR3 DNA reads TGCGCCAGCAGCTTGGACAGAGCCTACGAGCAGTACTTC. Amino acid sequence: CASSLDRAYEQYF.

The CDR3 bases are TGCGCCAGCAGCCAAGAGGGGACAGGACTTAACTATGGCTACACCTTC. It is translated as CASSQEGTGLNYGYTF. The V gene is TRBV4-1, the J gene TRBJ1-2; 8 bases line up with TRBD1. The CDR3 length is 16 residues. V shed 0 bases and J 1 base; nucleotides not matched to a gene: 4. Germline V gene data show CDR1 as MGHRA and CDR2 as YSYEKL.

The chain has TRBV7-2 and TRBJ2-1; D is uncertain. CDR3 size: 14 residues. Germline lookup yields CDR1 SGHTA and CDR2 FQGNSA. V was shortened by 1 base and J by 12 bases, with 16 bases between the two germline ends. The CDR3 sequence: CASSLGGTASWQFF. CDR3 in DNA: TGTGCCAGCAGCTTAGGTGGAACAGCCTCGTGGCAGTTCTTC.

The chain recombines TRBV11-2 with TRBJ1-4, with D uncertain. Germline assignment: CDR1 SGHAT and CDR2 FQNNGV. CDR3 length: 13 amino acids. The V and J ends lost 0 bases and 11 bases respectively, with 10 bases between them. CDR3 amino acids: CASSLDLTGKLFF. The CDR3, as DNA: TGTGCCAGCAGCTTAGATCTGACGGGGAAACTGTTTTTT.

The chain couples TRBV4-2 to TRBJ2-2, with D tentatively TRBD2 (7 bases). Trimming removed 1 base at V and 5 bases at J, with 20 bases between. The CDR3 runs to 18 residues. Germline values: CDR1 LGHNA, CDR2 YNFKEQ. The CDR3 DNA sequence: TGTGCCAGCAGCCAAGCATCGACGGGGGGCGAACAGACCGGGGAGCTGTTTTTT. It encodes CASSQASTGGEQTGELFF.

The gene calls are TRBV11-2 and TRBJ1-1; D is unclear. Trimming cost V 7 bases and J 4 bases, with 19 bases left between them. The CDR3 is 15 residues long. CDR1 SGHAT and CDR2 FQNNGV come from the germline V gene. DNA for the CDR3: TGTGCCAGCACCCTAAGAGGGTGGGAGGCCACTGAAGCTTTCTTT. Translated, it gives CASTLRGWEATEAFF.

The rearrangement links TRBV7-2 to TRBJ1-1, with a possible D match to TRBD1 (5 bases). Germline V gene lookup returns CDR1 SGHTA and CDR2 FQGNSA. V shed 3 bases and J shed 5 bases, with 16 bases lying between them. The CDR3 has 15 residues. The CDR3 reads CASSFRNSGGTEAFF. The CDR3 DNA follows: TGTGCCAGCAGCTTCCGGAACAGTGGGGGGACTGAAGCTTTCTTT. Variable domain in full (rest from reference TRBV7-2 and TRBJ1-1): GAGVSQSPSNKVTEKGKDVELRCDPISGHTALYWYRQSLGQGLEFLIYFQGNSAPDKSGLPSDRFSAERTGGSVSTLTIQRTQQEDSAVYLCASSFRNSGGTEAFFGQGTRLTVV.

The V and J genes are TRBV14 and TRBJ2-7; possible D gene TRBD1, 5 bases. There are 16 residues in the CDR3. Germline CDR1 is SGHDN and CDR2 is FVKESK. V lost 1 base, J lost 0 bases, and 13 bases lay in between. The CDR3 region is CASSQGAQVLSYEQYF. The CDR3 region has the DNA TGTGCCAGCAGCCAAGGGGCACAGGTCCTCTCCTACGAGCAGTACTTC.

The chain employs TRBV18 and TRBJ1-1; 10 nucleotides line up with TRBD1. V lost 3 bases to trimming and J lost 3 bases; unmatched junction nucleotides: 10. Germline CDR1 and CDR2: KGHSH and LQKENI. The CDR3 totals 17 residues. The CDR3 protein is CASSPYLTGGADTEAFF. CDR3 bases: TGTGCCAGCTCACCGTATCTGACAGGGGGCGCCGACACTGAAGCTTTCTTT.

This clone was detected only a few times. The junction departs from germline at one end; a sequencing error may be responsible. J is TRBJ2-7 and V is TRBV7-7, with 12 positions matching TRBD2. Germline CDR1 is SSHAT and CDR2 is FNYEAQ (reference sequence). The CDR3 is 14 residues long. The CDR3: CASSPSGGAYEQYF. As DNA, the CDR3 is TGTGCTAGCAGCCCTAGCGGGGGGGCCTACGAGCAGTACTTC. Full variable domain (outside the CDR3, taken from reference TRBV7-7 and TRBJ2-7): GAGVSQSPRYKVTKRGQDVTLRCDPISSHATLYWYQQALGQGPEFLTYFNYEAQPDKSGLPSDRFSAERPEGSISTLTIQRTEQRDSAMYRCASSPSGGAYEQYFGPGTRLTVT.